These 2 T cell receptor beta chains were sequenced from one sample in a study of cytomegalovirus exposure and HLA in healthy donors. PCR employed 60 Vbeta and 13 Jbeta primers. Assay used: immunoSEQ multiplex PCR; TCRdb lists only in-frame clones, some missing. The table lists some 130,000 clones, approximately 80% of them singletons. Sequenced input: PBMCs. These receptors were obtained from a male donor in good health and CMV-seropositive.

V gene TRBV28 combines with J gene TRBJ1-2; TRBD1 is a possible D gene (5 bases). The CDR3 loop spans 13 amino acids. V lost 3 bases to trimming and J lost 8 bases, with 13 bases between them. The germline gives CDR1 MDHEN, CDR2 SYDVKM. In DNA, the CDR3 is TGTGCCAGCAGTTTGGACATCACTGGAGGCTACACCTTC. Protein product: CASSLDITGGYTF.

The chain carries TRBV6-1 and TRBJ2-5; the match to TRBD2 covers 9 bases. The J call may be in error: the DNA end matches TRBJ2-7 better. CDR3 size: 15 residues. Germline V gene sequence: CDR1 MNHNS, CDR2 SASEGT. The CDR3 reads CASTSSTSGTYEQYF. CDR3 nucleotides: TGTGCCAGCACATCGTCGACTAGCGGAACCTACGAGCAGTACTTC.